Many counts were recorded for the clone carrying this TCR beta chain. The antigen is undetermined. Germline V gene lookup returns CDR1 MNHEY and CDR2 SVGAGI. This CDR3 has 16 amino acids. Trimming pared 2 bases from V and 7 bases from J, leaving 15 bases between. The data derive from a study of regulatory T cells in long-lasting Graves disease. Study background: Patients met the persistent Graves' disease definition after over 5 years of antithyroid drugs with positive TSH receptor antibodies. Findings and caveats of the study: TRBV28, TRBJ1-2 and TRBJ2-5 were segments that persistent disease favored. The study found lower TCR diversity in persistent Graves' patients than in newly diagnosed ones.

Time point given: persistent/refractory GD, antithyroid drugs over 5 years with positive TRAb. The TCR library was prepared using RNA isolated from PBMCs. Diagnosing Graves' disease relied on the American Thyroid Association guidelines. Relying on iRepertoire HTBI primers and Arm-PCR of CDR3 regions, the team built TCR beta libraries. MiXCR was run by TCRdb on the multiplex PCR reads, yielding one entry per CDR3 protein. The repertoire has about 340,000 distinct CDR3 sequences, about 19% of them found once; the top ten carry 29%. This rearrangement joins TRBV6-5 to TRBJ1-6, with D possibly being TRBD1 (6 bases). The TCR originated in a female donor with Graves disease. The sample in question was peripheral blood mononuclear cells (PBMCs), obtained when the disease was refractory, from a patient treated with antithyroid drugs. The CDR3, as DNA: TGTGCCAGCAGTTACCGGGGGCAGAGTACCAATTCACCCCTCCACTTT. The encoded protein is CASSYRGQSTNSPLHF.